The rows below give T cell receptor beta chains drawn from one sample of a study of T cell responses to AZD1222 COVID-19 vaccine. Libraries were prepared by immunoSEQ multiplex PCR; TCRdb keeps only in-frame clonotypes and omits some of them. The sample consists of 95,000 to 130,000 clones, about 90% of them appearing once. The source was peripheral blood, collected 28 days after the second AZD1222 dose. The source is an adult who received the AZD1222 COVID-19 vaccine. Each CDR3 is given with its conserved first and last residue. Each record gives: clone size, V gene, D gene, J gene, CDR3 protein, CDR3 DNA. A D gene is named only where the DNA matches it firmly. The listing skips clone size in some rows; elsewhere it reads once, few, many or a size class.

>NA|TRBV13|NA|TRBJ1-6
CASSLMGNSPLHF
TGTGCCAGCAGCTTAATGGGGAATTCACCCCTCCACTTT
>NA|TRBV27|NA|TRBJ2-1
CASSFGHNEQFF
TGTGCCAGCAGTTTTGGGCACAATGAGCAGTTCTTC
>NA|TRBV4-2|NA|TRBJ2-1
CASSQLGKPGYNEQFF
TGTGCCAGCAGCCAGTTAGGGAAACCCGGCTACAATGAGCAGTTCTTC
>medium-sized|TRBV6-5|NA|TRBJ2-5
CATASPGETQYF
TGTGCCACCGCAAGTCCGGGAGAGACCCAGTACTTC
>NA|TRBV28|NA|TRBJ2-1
CASSPQGLSSYNEQFF
TGTGCCAGCAGTCCTCAGGGTTTAAGCTCCTACAATGAGCAGTTCTTC
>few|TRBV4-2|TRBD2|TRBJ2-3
CASHGEGDTDTQYF
TGTGCCAGCCACGGGGAGGGAGACACAGATACGCAGTATTTT
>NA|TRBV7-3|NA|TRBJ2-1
CASSLMFSNEQFF
TGTGCCAGCAGCTTAATGTTTTCCAATGAGCAGTTCTTC
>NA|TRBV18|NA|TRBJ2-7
CASSPPGWQGGLEQYF
TGTGCCAGCTCACCACCGGGGTGGCAGGGGGGCCTCGAGCAGTACTTC
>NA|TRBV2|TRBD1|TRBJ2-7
CASSVASTGTGTYEQYF
TGTGCCAGCAGTGTAGCCTCTACCGGGACAGGAACCTACGAGCAGTACTTC
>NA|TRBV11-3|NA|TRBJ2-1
CASSLAGHVSYNEQFF
TGTGCCAGCAGCTTAGCGGGACACGTCTCCTACAATGAGCAGTTCTTC
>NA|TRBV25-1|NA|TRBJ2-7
CASSDHGFLYEQYF
TGTGCCAGCAGTGATCACGGATTTCTCTACGAGCAGTACTTC
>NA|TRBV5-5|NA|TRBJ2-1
CASRNNEQFF
TGTGCCAGCAGGAACAATGAGCAGTTCTTC
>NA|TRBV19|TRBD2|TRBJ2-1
CASRLAGLFNEQFF
TGTGCCAGTAGACTAGCGGGACTATTCAATGAGCAGTTCTTC
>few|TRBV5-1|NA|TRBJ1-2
CASSSQDYGYTF
TGCGCCAGCAGCTCACAGGACTATGGCTACACCTTC
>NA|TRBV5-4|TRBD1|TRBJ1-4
CASSPGQGTNEKLFF
TGTGCCAGCAGCCCAGGACAGGGGACAAACGAAAAACTGTTTTTT
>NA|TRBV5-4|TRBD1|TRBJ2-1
CASSLGQGAYNEQFF
TGTGCCAGCAGCTTGGGGCAGGGGGCTTACAATGAGCAGTTCTTC
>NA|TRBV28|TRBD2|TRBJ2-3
CASSLMAGATDTQYF
TGTGCCAGCAGTTTAATGGCGGGAGCCACAGATACGCAGTATTTT
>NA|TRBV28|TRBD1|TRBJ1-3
CASTLAVRGLGNTIYF
TGTGCCAGCACCCTCGCGGTCAGGGGGCTTGGAAACACCATATATTTT
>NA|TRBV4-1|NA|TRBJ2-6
CASSQDLRGAGANVLTF
TGCGCCAGCAGCCAAGATCTTAGGGGGGCTGGGGCCAACGTCCTGACTTTC
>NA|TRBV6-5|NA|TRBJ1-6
CASSYDRLNSPLHF
TGTGCCAGCAGTTACGACAGACTTAATTCACCCCTCCACTTT
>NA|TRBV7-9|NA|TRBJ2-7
CASSPRDSPRATDEQYF
TGTGCCAGCAGCCCGCGGGACTCCCCACGGGCCACCGACGAGCAGTACTTC
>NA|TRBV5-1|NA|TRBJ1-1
CASSRGGSTEAFF
TGCGCCAGCTCGCGCGGGGGATCGACTGAAGCTTTCTTT
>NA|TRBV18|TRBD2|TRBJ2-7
CASSPPPSGRTYEQYF
TGTGCCAGCTCACCACCGCCGAGCGGGAGAACCTACGAGCAGTACTTC
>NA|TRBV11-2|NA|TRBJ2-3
CASSLGSWRTDTQYF
TGTGCCAGCAGCTTAGGGAGTTGGCGGACAGATACGCAGTATTTT
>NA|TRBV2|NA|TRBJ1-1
CASMAAGKTEAFF
TGTGCCAGCATGGCGGCAGGGAAAACTGAAGCTTTCTTT
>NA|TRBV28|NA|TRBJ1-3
CASSLDSGNTIYF
TGTGCCAGCTCTCTTGACTCTGGAAACACCATATATTTT
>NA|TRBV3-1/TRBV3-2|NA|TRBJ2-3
CASSPRGTDTQYF
TGTGCCAGCAGCCCCAGGGGCACAGATACGCAGTATTTT
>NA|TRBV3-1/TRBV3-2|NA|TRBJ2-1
CASSQDRVGRDEQFF
TGTGCCAGCAGCCAAGATCGTGTAGGGCGGGATGAGCAGTTCTTC
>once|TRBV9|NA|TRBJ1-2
CASSDAAGTSGYGYTF
TGTGCCAGCAGCGATGCCGCAGGGACATCCGGCTATGGCTACACCTTC
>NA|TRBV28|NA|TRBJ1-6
CASSWEGPVGSPLHF
TGTGCCAGCAGTTGGGAGGGCCCGGTTGGATCACCCCTCCACTTT
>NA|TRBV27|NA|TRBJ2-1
CASSYRTYNEQFF
TGTGCCAGCAGTTACAGGACTTACAATGAGCAGTTCTTC
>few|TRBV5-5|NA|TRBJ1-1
CASSLDTEAFF
TGTGCCAGCAGCTTGGACACTGAAGCTTTCTTT
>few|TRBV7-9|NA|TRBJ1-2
CASSLERGPGYTF
TGTGCCAGCAGCTTAGAGCGGGGGCCGGGCTACACCTTC
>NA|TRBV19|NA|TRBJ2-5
CASSIQSRGLQETQYF
TGTGCCAGTAGTATACAGAGTCGGGGACTTCAAGAGACCCAGTACTTC
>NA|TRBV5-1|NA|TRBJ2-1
CASSPTPSSYNEQFF
TGCGCCAGCAGCCCAACTCCTAGCTCCTACAATGAGCAGTTCTTC
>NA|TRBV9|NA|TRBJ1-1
CASSVEQSAEAFF
TGTGCCAGCAGCGTAGAACAGTCGGCTGAAGCTTTCTTT
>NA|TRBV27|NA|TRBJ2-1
CASSRYNEQFF
TGTGCCAGCAGTAGGTACAATGAGCAGTTCTTC
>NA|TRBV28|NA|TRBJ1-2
CASSFPREGGGYTF
TGTGCCAGCAGTTTCCCCAGGGAGGGTGGTGGCTACACCTTC
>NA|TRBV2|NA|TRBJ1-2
CASGAANGYTF
TGTGCCAGCGGGGCTGCGAATGGCTACACCTTC
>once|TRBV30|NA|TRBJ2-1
CACPRAAYEQFF
TGTGCCTGCCCCCGAGCGGCCTATGAGCAGTTCTTC
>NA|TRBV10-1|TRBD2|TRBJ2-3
CASSEAGGDTQYF
TGCGCCAGCAGTGAGGCGGGAGGAGATACGCAGTATTTT
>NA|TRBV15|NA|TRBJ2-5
CATSRGADQETQYF
TGTGCCACCAGCAGAGGGGCAGACCAAGAGACCCAGTACTTC
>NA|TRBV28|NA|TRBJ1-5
CASRPAGRGQPQHF
TGTGCCAGCAGACCCGCGGGGAGAGGACAGCCCCAGCATTTT
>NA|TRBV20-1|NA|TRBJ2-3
CSASGTDTQYF
TGCAGTGCTAGCGGCACAGATACGCAGTATTTT
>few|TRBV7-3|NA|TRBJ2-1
CASSVLPYNEQFF
TGTGCCAGCAGCGTCCTCCCATACAATGAGCAGTTCTTC
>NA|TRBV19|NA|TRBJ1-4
CASRSTGREGKLFF
TGTGCCAGTAGATCGACAGGTCGTGAGGGAAAACTGTTTTTT
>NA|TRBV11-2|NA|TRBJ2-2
CASSGLGNTGELFF
TGTGCCAGCAGTGGTTTGGGAAACACCGGGGAGCTGTTTTTT
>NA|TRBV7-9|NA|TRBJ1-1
CASSLQVRDTEAFF
TGTGCCAGCAGCTTACAGGTGAGGGACACTGAAGCTTTCTTT
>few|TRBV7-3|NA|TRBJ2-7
CASRPGTLSSYEQYF
TGTGCCAGCAGGCCCGGGACACTTAGCTCCTACGAGCAGTACTTC
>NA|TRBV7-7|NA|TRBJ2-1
CASSPFEGTYNEQFF
TGTGCTAGCAGCCCCTTTGAGGGGACGTATAATGAGCAGTTCTTC
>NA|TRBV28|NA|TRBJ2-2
CASHLSSTGELFF
TGTGCCAGCCACTTGTCCAGCACCGGGGAGCTGTTTTTT
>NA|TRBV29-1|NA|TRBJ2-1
CSNRDPRGSNEQFF
TGCAGCAACCGGGACCCGAGGGGTTCTAATGAGCAGTTCTTC
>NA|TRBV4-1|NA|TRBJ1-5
CASSQDRPVGGNQPQHF
TGCGCCAGCAGCCAAGATAGACCAGTGGGAGGGAATCAGCCCCAGCATTTT
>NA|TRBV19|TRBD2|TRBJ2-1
CASSIGGEGSNEQFF
TGTGCCAGTAGTATTGGGGGGGAGGGCAGCAATGAGCAGTTCTTC
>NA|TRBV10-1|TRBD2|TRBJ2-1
CASSEIRLAGGREQFF
TGCGCCAGCAGTGAGATTCGACTAGCGGGAGGGAGGGAGCAGTTCTTC